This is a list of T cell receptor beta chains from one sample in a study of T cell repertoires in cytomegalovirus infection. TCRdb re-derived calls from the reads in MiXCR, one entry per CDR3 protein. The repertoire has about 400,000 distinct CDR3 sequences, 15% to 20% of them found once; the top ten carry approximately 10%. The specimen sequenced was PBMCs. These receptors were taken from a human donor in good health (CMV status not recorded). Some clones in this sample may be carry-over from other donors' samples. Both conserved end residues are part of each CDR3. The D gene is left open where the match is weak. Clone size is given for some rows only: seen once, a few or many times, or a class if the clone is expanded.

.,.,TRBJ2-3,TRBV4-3,CASSLKLEDTQYF,TGCGCCAGCAGCCTGAAGTTGGAGGATACGCAGTATTTT
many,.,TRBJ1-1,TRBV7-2,CASSSRLGNTEAFF,TGTGCCAGCAGCTCCAGACTAGGGAACACTGAAGCTTTCTTT
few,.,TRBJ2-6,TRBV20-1,CSARIRNWGSGANVLTF,TGCAGTGCTAGGATCCGGAACTGGGGCTCTGGGGCCAACGTCCTGACTTTC
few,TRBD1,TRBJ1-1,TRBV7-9,CASRKDRGGEAFF,TGTGCCAGCAGGAAGGACAGGGGGGGTGAAGCTTTCTTT
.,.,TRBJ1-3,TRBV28,CASRPAGGGNTIYF,TGTGCCAGCAGACCTGCCGGGGGAGGAAACACCATATATTTT
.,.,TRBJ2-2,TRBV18,CASSPIPVQTWELFF,TGTGCCAGCTCACCAATACCGGTCCAAACCTGGGAGCTGTTTTTT
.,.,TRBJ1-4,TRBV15,CATSRDRPGGSEKLFF,TGTGCCACCAGCAGAGATCGGCCGGGGGGGAGTGAAAAACTGTTTTTT
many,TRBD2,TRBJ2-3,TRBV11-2,CASSLSGRVAGGRTDTQYF,TGTGCCAGCAGCTTATCGGGGAGAGTAGCGGGGGGGCGAACAGATACGCAGTATTTT
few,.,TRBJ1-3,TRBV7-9,CASSLRVYSGNTIYF,TGTGCCAGCAGCTTAAGGGTTTACTCTGGAAACACCATATATTTT
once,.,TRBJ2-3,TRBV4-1,CASSQGEDRTQYF,TGCGCCAGCAGCCAAGGGGAGGACCGTACGCAGTATTTT
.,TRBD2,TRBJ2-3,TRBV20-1,CSSPLEPTSGSNIPSDTQYF,TGCAGTTCCCCGCTAGAGCCGACTAGCGGGAGTAATATTCCCTCAGATACGCAGTATTTT
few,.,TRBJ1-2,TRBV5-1,CASSFGGPANYGYTF,TGCGCCAGCAGCTTTGGGGGCCCAGCTAACTATGGCTACACCTTC
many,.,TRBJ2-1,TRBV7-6,CASSFSGSSYNEQFF,TGTGCCAGCAGCTTTAGCGGTAGCTCCTACAATGAGCAGTTCTTC
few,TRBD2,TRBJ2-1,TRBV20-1,CSARDEGLKLFQFF,TGCAGTGCTAGAGACGAGGGACTAAAGTTGTTCCAGTTCTTC
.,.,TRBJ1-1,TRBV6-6,CASSYSRAIGSTEAFF,TGTGCCAGCAGTTACTCAAGGGCCATTGGTTCCACTGAAGCTTTCTTT
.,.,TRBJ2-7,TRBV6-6,CASSDRSGRLSYEQYF,TGTGCCAGCAGCGACAGGTCCGGCCGCCTGTCCTACGAGCAGTACTTC
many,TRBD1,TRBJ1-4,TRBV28,CASSSQGALDEKLFF,TGTGCCAGCAGTTCACAGGGGGCGCTGGACGAAAAACTGTTTTTT
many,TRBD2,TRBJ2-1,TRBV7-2,CASSRREGAQFF,TGTGCCAGCAGCCGGAGGGAGGGTGCGCAGTTCTTC
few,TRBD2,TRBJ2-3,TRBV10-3,CAIKGSGPADTQYF,TGTGCCATCAAGGGTAGCGGGCCAGCAGATACGCAGTATTTT
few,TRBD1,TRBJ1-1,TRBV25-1,CASSTGQERGDTEAFF,TGTGCCAGCAGTACCGGACAGGAAAGAGGTGACACTGAAGCTTTCTTT